The 4 T cell receptor beta chains below all came from one sample that was sequenced in a study of T cell clones after liver transplantation. Sequencing used immunoSEQ multiplex PCR; TCRdb keeps in-frame clones, though not all of them. The sample includes 70,000 or so clones, about 92% of them seen just once. The sample in question was CD4+ T cells from blood, obtained before liver transplant. The receptor set was obtained from a human donor who received a liver transplant.

The chain has TRBV7-3 and TRBJ2-1, with 7 positions matching TRBD1. V lost 2 bases to trimming and J lost 5 bases; unmatched junction nucleotides: 3. This CDR3 has 14 amino acids. Germline loops: CDR1 SGHTA, CDR2 FQGTGA. DNA of the CDR3: TGTGCCAGCAGCTTATCCGGACAGGACAATGAGCAGTTCTTC. This sequence encodes CASSLSGQDNEQFF.

The J gene is TRBJ2-1, the V gene TRBV4-1; TRBD2 aligns across 10 bases. Unmatched junction bases numbered 7, after V lost 0 bases and J lost 11 bases. The germline V gene encodes CDR1 MGHRA and CDR2 YSYEKL. The CDR3 runs 15 residues. The CDR3 sequence is CASSQENPLAGKQFF. Here the CDR3 DNA reads TGCGCCAGCAGCCAAGAAAACCCACTAGCGGGAAAGCAGTTCTTC.

This clone was counted once. The chain recombines TRBV2 with TRBJ2-1; no reliable D call. V was cut by 3 bases and J by 2 bases, with 5 bases left in between. The CDR3 contains 13 residues. Looked up from germline, CDR1 is SNHLY and CDR2 is FYNNEI. The CDR3 loop reads CASSDTTYNEQFF. The CDR3 region has the DNA TGTGCCAGCAGTGACACCACCTACAATGAGCAGTTCTTC.

The chain uses TRBV5-6 and TRBJ2-7; D is perhaps TRBD1 (7 bases). The CDR3 spans 15 residues. CDR1 is SGHDT and CDR2 is YYEEEE in the germline V gene. The germline V and J ends were trimmed by 1 base and 2 bases, with 13 bases remaining between them. The CDR3 DNA is TGTGCCAGCAGCTTGCCAGGGGGGTTTGCCTACGAGCAGTACTTC. Translating gives CASSLPGGFAYEQYF.